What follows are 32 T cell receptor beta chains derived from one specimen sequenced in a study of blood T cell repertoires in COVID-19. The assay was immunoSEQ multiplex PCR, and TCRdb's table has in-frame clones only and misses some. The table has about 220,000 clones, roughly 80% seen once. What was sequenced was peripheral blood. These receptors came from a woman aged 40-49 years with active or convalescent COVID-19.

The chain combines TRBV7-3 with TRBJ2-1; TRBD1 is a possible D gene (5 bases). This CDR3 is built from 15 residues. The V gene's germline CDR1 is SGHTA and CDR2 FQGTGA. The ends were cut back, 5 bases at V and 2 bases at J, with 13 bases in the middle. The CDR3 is CASSPLGETYNEQFF. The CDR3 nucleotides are TGTGCCAGCAGCCCTTTAGGGGAAACCTACAATGAGCAGTTCTTC.

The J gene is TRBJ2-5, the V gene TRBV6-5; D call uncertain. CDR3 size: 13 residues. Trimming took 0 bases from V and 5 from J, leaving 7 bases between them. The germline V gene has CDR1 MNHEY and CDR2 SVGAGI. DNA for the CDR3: TGTGCCAGCAGTTACTCCTCGCAGGAGACCCAGTACTTC. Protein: CASSYSSQETQYF.

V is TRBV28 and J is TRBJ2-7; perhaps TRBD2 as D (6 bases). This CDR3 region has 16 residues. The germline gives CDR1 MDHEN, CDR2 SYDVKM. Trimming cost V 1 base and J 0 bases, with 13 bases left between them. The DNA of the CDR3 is TGTGCCAGCAGTTTATCTCTGGGGGGACCCTCCTACGAGCAGTACTTC. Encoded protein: CASSLSLGGPSYEQYF. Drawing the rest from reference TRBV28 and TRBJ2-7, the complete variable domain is DVKVTQSSRYLVKRTGEKVFLECVQDMDHENMFWYRQDPGLGLRLIYFSYDVKMKEKGDIPEGYSVSREKKERFSLILESASTNQTSMYLCASSLSLGGPSYEQYFGPGTRLTVT.

CDR3 protein: CASSGEENGYTF. CDR3 nucleotide sequence: TGTGCCAGCAGCGGGGAGGAAAATGGCTACACCTTC. The rearrangement uses TRBV12-3 or TRBV12-4 and TRBJ1-2; D is unclear. This CDR3 contains 12 residues. V lost 6 bases and J 6 bases, leaving 11 bases between the germline ends.

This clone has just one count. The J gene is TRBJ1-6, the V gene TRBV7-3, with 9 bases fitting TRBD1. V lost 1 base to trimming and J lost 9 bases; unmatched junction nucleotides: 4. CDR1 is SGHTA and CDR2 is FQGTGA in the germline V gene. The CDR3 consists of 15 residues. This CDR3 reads CASSLMGQGGSPLHF. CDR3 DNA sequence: TGTGCCAGCAGCTTAATGGGACAGGGAGGTTCACCCCTCCACTTT. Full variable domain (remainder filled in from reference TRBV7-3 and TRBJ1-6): GAGVSQTPSNKVTEKGKYVELRCDPISGHTALYWYRQSLGQGPEFLIYFQGTGAADDSGLPNDRFFAVRPEGSVSTLKIQRTERGDSAVYLCASSLMGQGGSPLHFGNGTRLTVT.

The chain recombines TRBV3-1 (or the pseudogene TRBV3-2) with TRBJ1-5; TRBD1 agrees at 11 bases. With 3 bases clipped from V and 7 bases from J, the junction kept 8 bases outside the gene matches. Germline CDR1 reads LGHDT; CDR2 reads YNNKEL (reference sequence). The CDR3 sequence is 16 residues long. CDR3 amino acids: CASSQGGTGGEQPQHF. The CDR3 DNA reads TGTGCCAGCAGCCAGGGGGGGACAGGGGGTGAGCAGCCCCAGCATTTT.

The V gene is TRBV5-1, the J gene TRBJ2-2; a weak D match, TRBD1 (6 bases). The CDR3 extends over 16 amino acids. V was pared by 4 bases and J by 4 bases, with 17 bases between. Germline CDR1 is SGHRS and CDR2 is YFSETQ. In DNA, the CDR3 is TGCGCCAGCAGCCCACAGGATACAGGGCCCACCGGGGAGCTGTTTTTT. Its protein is CASSPQDTGPTGELFF.

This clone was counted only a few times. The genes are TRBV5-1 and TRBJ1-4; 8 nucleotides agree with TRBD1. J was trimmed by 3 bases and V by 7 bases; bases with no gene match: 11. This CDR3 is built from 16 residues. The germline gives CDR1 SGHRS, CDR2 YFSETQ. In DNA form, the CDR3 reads TGCGCCAGCGGTTCCCTCGGGACAGGTGCTAATGAAAAACTGTTTTTT. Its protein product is CASGSLGTGANEKLFF.

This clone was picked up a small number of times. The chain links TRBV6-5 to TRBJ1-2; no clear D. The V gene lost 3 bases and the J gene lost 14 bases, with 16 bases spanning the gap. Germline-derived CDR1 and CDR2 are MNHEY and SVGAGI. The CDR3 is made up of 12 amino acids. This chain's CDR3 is CASSYMMGRVTF. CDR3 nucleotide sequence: TGTGCCAGCAGTTATATGATGGGGAGGGTAACCTTC.

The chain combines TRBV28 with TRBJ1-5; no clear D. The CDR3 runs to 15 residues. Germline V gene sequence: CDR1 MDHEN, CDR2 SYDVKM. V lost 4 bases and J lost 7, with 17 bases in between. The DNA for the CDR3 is TGTGCCAGCAGTTCCCTAACCCCGAGAGGGCAGCCCCAGCATTTT. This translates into CASSSLTPRGQPQHF.

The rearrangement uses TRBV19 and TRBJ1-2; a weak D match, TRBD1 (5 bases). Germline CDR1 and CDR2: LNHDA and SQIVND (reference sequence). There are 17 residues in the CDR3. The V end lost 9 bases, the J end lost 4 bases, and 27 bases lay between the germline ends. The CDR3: CASSDREWPFSTYGYTF. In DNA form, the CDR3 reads TGTGCCAGCTCAGACAGAGAATGGCCCTTCAGCACCTATGGCTACACCTTC. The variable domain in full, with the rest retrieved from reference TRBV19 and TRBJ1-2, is DGGITQSPKYLFRKEGQNVTLSCEQNLNHDAMYWYRQDPGQGLRLIYYSQIVNDFQKGDIAEGYSVSREKKESFPLTVTSAQKNPTAFYLCASSDREWPFSTYGYTFGSGTRLTVV.

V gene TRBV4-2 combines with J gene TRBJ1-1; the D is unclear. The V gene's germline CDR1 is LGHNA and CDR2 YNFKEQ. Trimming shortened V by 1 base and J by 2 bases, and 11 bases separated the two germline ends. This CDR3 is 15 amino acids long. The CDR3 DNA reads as TGTGCCAGCAGCCAAGCCGGGAAGGGAAACACTGAAGCTTTCTTT. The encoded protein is CASSQAGKGNTEAFF.

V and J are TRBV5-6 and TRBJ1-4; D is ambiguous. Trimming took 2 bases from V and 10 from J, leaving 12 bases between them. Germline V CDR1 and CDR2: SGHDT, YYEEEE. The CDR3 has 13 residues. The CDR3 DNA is TGTGCCAGCAGCTTATGGACTAAGGGAAAACTGTTTTTT. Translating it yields CASSLWTKGKLFF.

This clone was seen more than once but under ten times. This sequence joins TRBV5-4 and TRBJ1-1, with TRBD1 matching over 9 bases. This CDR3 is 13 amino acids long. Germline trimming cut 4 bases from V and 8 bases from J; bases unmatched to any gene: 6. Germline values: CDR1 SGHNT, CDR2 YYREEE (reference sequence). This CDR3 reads CASSPEGQGEAFF. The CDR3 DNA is TGTGCCAGCAGCCCAGAGGGACAGGGAGAAGCTTTCTTT.

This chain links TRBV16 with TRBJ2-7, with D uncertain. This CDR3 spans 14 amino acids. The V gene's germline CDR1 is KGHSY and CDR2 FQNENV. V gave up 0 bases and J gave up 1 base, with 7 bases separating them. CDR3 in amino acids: CASSQSGPSYEQYF. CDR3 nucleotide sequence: TGTGCCAGCAGCCAATCGGGCCCTTCCTACGAGCAGTACTTC.

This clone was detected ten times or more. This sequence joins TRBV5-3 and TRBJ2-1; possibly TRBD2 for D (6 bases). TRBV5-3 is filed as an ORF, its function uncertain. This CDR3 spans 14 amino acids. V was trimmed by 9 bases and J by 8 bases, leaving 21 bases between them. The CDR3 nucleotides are TGTGCCACTACCCACGCGGGATCTAATGATGAGCAGTTCTTC. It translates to CATTHAGSNDEQFF.

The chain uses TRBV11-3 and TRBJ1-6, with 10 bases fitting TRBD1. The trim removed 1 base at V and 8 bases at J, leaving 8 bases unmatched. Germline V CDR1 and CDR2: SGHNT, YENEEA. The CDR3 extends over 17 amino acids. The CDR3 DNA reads TGTGCCAGCAGCTTAGCCCCTCCCGGGACAGGGGATTCACCCCTCCACTTT. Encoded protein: CASSLAPPGTGDSPLHF.

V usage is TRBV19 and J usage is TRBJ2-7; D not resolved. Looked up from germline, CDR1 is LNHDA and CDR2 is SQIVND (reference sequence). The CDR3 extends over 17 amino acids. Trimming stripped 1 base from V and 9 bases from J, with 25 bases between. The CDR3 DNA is TGTGCCAGTAGTATAGCCCCCACGGAAGGTTACCTAGTACGGCAGTACTTC. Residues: CASSIAPTEGYLVRQYF.

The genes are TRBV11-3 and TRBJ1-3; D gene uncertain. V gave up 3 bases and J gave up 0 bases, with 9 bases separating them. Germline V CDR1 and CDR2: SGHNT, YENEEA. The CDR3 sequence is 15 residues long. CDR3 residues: CASSFGLYSGNTIYF. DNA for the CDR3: TGTGCCAGCAGCTTTGGCCTTTACTCTGGAAACACCATATATTTT. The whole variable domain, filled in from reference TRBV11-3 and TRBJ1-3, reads EAGVVQSPRYKIIEKKQPVAFWCNPISGHNTLYWYLQNLGQGPELLIRYENEEAVDDSQLPKDRFSAERLKGVDSTLKIQPAELGDSAVYLCASSFGLYSGNTIYFGEGSWLTVV.

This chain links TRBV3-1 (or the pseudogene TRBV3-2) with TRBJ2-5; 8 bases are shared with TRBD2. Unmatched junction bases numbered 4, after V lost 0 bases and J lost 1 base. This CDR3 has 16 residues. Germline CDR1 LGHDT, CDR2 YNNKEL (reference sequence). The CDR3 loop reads CASSQDYSGGQETQYF. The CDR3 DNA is TGTGCCAGCAGCCAAGATTACAGCGGGGGCCAAGAGACCCAGTACTTC.

The CDR3 region has the DNA TGTGCCTGGAATGGCGGGAGCTCCTACAATGAGCAGTTCTTC. Its protein product is CAWNGGSSYNEQFF. The rearrangement uses TRBV30 and TRBJ2-1; TRBD2 aligns across 7 bases. The V and J ends lost 4 bases and 0 bases, in that order; junction bases with no gene match: 3. Germline CDR1 reads GTSNPN; CDR2 reads SVGIG (reference sequence). The CDR3 length is 14 residues.

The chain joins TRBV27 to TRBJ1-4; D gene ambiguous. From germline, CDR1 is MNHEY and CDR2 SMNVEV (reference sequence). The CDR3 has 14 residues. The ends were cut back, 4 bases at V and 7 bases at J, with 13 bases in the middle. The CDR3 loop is CASSSVAFGEKLFF. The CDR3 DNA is TGTGCCAGCAGTTCAGTCGCTTTTGGTGAAAAACTGTTTTTT.

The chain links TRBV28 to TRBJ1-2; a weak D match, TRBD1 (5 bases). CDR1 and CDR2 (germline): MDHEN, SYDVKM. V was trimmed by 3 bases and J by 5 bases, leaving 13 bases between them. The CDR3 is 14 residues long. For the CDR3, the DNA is TGTGCCAGCAGTTTCCCCCGGGGACTGTATGGCTACACCTTC. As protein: CASSFPRGLYGYTF.

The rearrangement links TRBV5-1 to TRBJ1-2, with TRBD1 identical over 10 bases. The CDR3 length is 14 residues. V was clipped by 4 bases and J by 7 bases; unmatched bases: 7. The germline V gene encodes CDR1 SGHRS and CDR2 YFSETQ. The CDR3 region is CASSPGTGAGGYTF. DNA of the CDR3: TGCGCCAGCAGCCCGGGGACAGGGGCGGGTGGCTACACCTTC. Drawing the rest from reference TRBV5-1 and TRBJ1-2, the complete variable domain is KAGVTQTPRYLIKTRGQQVTLSCSPISGHRSVSWYQQTPGQGLQFLFEYFSETQRNKGNFPGRFSGRQFSNSRSEMNVSTLELGDSALYLCASSPGTGAGGYTFGSGTRLTVV.

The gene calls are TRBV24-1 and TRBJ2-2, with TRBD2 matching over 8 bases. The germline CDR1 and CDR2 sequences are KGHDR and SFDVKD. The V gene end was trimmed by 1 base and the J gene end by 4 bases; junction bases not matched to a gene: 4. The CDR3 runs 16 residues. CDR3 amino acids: CATSDFTGLGTGELFF. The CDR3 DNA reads TGTGCCACCAGTGATTTCACGGGACTAGGCACCGGGGAGCTGTTTTTT.

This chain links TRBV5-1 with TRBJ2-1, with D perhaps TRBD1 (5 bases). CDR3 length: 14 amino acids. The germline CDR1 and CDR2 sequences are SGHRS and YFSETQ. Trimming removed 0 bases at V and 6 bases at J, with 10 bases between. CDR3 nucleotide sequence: TGCGCCAGCAGCTTGGGGGGCACAATCAATGAGCAGTTCTTC. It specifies CASSLGGTINEQFF.

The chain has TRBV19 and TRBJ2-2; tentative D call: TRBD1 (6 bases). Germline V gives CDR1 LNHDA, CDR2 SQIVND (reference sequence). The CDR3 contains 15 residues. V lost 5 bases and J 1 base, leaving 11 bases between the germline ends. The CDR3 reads CASSVGTLNTGELFF. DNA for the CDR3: TGTGCCAGTAGTGTTGGGACATTGAACACCGGGGAGCTGTTTTTT. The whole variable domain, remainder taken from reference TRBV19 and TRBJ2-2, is DGGITQSPKYLFRKEGQNVTLSCEQNLNHDAMYWYRQDPGQGLRLIYYSQIVNDFQKGDIAEGYSVSREKKESFPLTVTSAQKNPTAFYLCASSVGTLNTGELFFGEGSRLTVL.

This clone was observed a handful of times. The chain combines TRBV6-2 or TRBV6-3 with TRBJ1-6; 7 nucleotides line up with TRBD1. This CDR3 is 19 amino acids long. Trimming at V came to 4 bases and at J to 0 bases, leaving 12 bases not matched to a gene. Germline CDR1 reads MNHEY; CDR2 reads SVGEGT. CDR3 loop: CASSFGTASSSSYNSPLHF. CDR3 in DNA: TGTGCCAGCAGTTTCGGGACAGCGTCTTCTAGCTCCTATAATTCACCCCTCCACTTT.

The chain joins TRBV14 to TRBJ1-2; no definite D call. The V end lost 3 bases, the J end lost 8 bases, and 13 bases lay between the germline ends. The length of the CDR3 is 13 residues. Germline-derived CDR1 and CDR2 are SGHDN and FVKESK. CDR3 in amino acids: CASSQSLAVGYTF. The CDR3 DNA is TGTGCCAGCAGCCAGTCTTTGGCGGTGGGCTACACCTTC.

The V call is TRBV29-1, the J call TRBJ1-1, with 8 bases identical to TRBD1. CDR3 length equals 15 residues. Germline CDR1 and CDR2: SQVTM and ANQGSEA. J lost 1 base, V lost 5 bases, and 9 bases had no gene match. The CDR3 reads CSVSYGTGGNTEAFF. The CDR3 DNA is TGCAGCGTTAGCTATGGGACAGGTGGGAACACTGAAGCTTTCTTT.

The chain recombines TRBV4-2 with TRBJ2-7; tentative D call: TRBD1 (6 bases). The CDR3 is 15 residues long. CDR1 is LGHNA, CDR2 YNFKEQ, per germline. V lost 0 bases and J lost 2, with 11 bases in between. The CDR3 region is CASSQDVTGTYEQYF. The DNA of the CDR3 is TGTGCCAGCAGCCAAGATGTCACAGGGACCTACGAGCAGTACTTC.

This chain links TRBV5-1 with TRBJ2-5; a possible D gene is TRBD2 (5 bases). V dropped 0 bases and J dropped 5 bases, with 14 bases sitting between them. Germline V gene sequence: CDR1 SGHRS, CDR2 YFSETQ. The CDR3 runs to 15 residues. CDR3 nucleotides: TGCGCCAGCAGCTTGGGTGGCGGGTCCGTGGAGACCCAGTACTTC. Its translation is CASSLGGGSVETQYF.